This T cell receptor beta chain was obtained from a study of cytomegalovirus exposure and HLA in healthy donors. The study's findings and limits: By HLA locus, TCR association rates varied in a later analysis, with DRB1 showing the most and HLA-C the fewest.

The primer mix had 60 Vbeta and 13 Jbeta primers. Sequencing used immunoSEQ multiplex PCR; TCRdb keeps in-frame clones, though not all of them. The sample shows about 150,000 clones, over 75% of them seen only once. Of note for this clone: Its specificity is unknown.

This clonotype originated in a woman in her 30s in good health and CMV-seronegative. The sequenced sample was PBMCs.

CDR3: CSVVASLAQYF. The CDR3 DNA reads as TGCAGCGTTGTGGCTAGTCTGGCGCAGTATTTT. The chain links TRBV29-1 to TRBJ2-3; D not certain. The length of the CDR3 is 11 residues. Germline V gene sequence: CDR1 SQVTM, CDR2 ANQGSEA. The ends were cut back, 4 bases at V and 10 bases at J, with 12 bases in the middle.